These 22 T cell receptor beta chains were sequenced from one sample in a study of graft-versus-host responses after intestinal transplantation. The assay was immunoSEQ multiplex PCR, and TCRdb's table has in-frame clones only and misses some. The sample has 25,000 to 35,000 clones; roughly 80% are singletons. Their antigens remain unidentified. The input for sequencing was unstimulated CD8+ T cells sorted from spleen or lymph node cells, taken before intestinal transplant. Receptors were obtained from a human donor who received an intestinal transplant.

The chain uses TRBV7-9 and TRBJ2-1; 8 nucleotides line up with TRBD2. From germline, CDR1 is SEHNR and CDR2 FQNEAQ (reference sequence). V trimming: 4 bases; J trimming: 7 bases; junction bases outside the gene matches: 3. The CDR3 contains 13 residues. The CDR3 here is CASSWGGGNEQFF. The CDR3 coding sequence is TGTGCCAGCAGCTGGGGCGGGGGGAATGAGCAGTTCTTC. Filled out from reference TRBV7-9 and TRBJ2-1, the complete variable domain reads DTGVSQNPRHKITKRGQNVTFRCDPISEHNRLYWYRQTLGQGPEFLTYFQNEAQLEKSRLLSDRFSAERPKGSFSTLEIQRTEQGDSAMYLCASSWGGGNEQFFGPGTRLTVL.

V and J are TRBV27 and TRBJ2-1, with D possibly matching TRBD2 (8 bases). The CDR3 has 17 residues. V was shortened by 5 bases and J by 10 bases, with 27 bases between the two germline ends. Per germline, CDR1 MNHEY and CDR2 SMNVEV (reference sequence). The CDR3 DNA is TGTGCCAGCAGTAGACCGACAGGGCTGGGACTAGATATCGAGCAGTTCTTC. Residues: CASSRPTGLGLDIEQFF.

The V call is TRBV25-1, the J call TRBJ2-1; D might be TRBD1 (5 bases). V lost 6 bases and J 4 bases, leaving 10 bases between the germline ends. The CDR3 is made up of 13 amino acids. Germline CDR1 MGHDK, CDR2 SYGVNS. The CDR3 sequence: CASSIGVYNEQFF. Written as DNA, the CDR3 is TGTGCCAGCAGCATAGGGGTTTACAATGAGCAGTTCTTC.

The J gene is TRBJ2-3, the V gene TRBV27; D ambiguous. V was trimmed by 5 bases and J by 0 bases, leaving 12 bases between them. The CDR3 length is 15 residues. Germline V gene lookup returns CDR1 MNHEY and CDR2 SMNVEV (reference sequence). The CDR3 region is CASSHLGVSTDTQYF. The CDR3 DNA reads TGTGCCAGCAGTCACCTCGGAGTTAGCACAGATACGCAGTATTTT.

The chain has TRBV7-3 and TRBJ2-1, with 9 bases lining up with TRBD2. CDR1 is SGHTA, CDR2 FQGTGA, per germline. The CDR3 extends over 13 amino acids. With V trimmed by 3 bases and J by 9 bases, 3 bases remained unmatched. The CDR3 here is CASSFGREGEQFF. The CDR3 DNA reads TGTGCCAGCAGCTTTGGGCGGGAGGGTGAGCAGTTCTTC.

J is TRBJ2-1 and V is TRBV4-1, with 8 bases fitting TRBD2. The CDR3 loop spans 14 amino acids. V lost 3 bases, J lost 8 bases, and 6 bases stayed unmatched. Germline CDR1 MGHRA, CDR2 YSYEKL. The CDR3 loop reads CASSHRGGGYEQFF. The DNA for the CDR3 is TGCGCCAGCAGCCACCGGGGGGGCGGGTATGAGCAGTTCTTC.

The V and J genes are TRBV11-3 and TRBJ1-5, with D possibly matching TRBD1 (5 bases). The CDR3 is 14 residues long. Per the germline V gene, CDR1 is SGHNT and CDR2 is YENEEA. The V end lost 1 base, the J end lost 7 bases, and 11 bases lay between the germline ends. For the CDR3, the DNA is TGTGCCAGCAGCTTAGGGCAGGGAGGCCAGCCCCAGCATTTT. It encodes CASSLGQGGQPQHF.

This chain uses TRBV14 with TRBJ2-7, with 9 bases matching TRBD1. Germline CDR1 is SGHDN and CDR2 is FVKESK. With 1 base clipped from V and 2 bases from J, the junction kept 6 bases outside the gene matches. This CDR3 has 16 amino acids. In nucleotides, the CDR3 is TGTGCCAGCAGCCAAGCTTTCGGACAGGGGACCTACGAGCAGTACTTC. Protein product: CASSQAFGQGTYEQYF.

The V gene is TRBV7-9, the J gene TRBJ2-7, with 7 bases that match TRBD1. The V and J ends lost 3 bases and 10 bases, in that order; junction bases with no gene match: 9. The CDR3 contains 13 residues. Germline V CDR1 and CDR2: SEHNR, FQNEAQ (reference sequence). Here the CDR3 DNA reads TGTGCCAGCAGCTTCCTGGACAGGCACTTACAGTACTTC. Residues: CASSFLDRHLQYF.

The rearrangement links TRBV13 to TRBJ2-1; TRBD2 aligns across 12 bases. Germline trimming cut 2 bases from V and 4 bases from J; bases unmatched to any gene: 3. CDR1 is PRHDT and CDR2 is FYEKMQ in the germline V gene (reference sequence). This CDR3 region has 16 residues. CDR3 sequence (DNA): TGTGCCAGCAGCTTACCGGGACTAGCGGGTTACAATGAGCAGTTCTTC. This codes for CASSLPGLAGYNEQFF.

This chain uses TRBV28 with TRBJ2-5; 12 bases match TRBD1. The V gene's germline CDR1 is MDHEN and CDR2 SYDVKM. Trimming took 4 bases from V and 3 from J; bases not matched to a gene: 3. The CDR3 is 15 amino acids. The CDR3 here is CASSWGTGGEETQYF. In nucleotides, the CDR3 is TGTGCCAGCAGTTGGGGGACAGGGGGCGAAGAGACCCAGTACTTC.

The V gene is TRBV5-3, the J gene TRBJ2-1; 7 nucleotides agree with TRBD2. TRBV5-3 falls under the ORF class, with uncertain function. This CDR3 spans 17 amino acids. V lost 4 bases, J lost 0 bases, and 10 bases stayed unmatched. The CDR3 here is CARSAPLAAASYNEQFF. CDR3 bases: TGTGCCAGAAGCGCTCCGCTAGCGGCCGCCTCCTACAATGAGCAGTTCTTC.

The V and J genes are TRBV29-1 and TRBJ1-1; TRBD1 is a possible D gene (6 bases). The CDR3 runs to 14 residues. Trimming stripped 1 base from V and 5 bases from J, with 14 bases between. CDR1 SQVTM and CDR2 ANQGSEA come from the germline V gene. CDR3 coding DNA: TGCAGCGTTGAAGGGGGACACCTCTTTACTGAAGCTTTCTTT. It translates to CSVEGGHLFTEAFF.

This rearrangement joins TRBV28 to TRBJ2-5; 14 nucleotides agree with TRBD2. The tail of the sequence fits TRBJ2-7 better, so the J call may be wrong. This CDR3 is built from 15 residues. Germline values: CDR1 MDHEN, CDR2 SYDVKM. The CDR3: CASSLSGLAGDEQYF. CDR3 DNA: TGTGCCAGCAGTTTATCGGGACTAGCGGGAGACGAGCAGTACTTC.

V and J are TRBV2 and TRBJ1-5; a weak D match, TRBD1 (6 bases). Between the trimmed V and J ends, which lost 3 bases and 4 bases, there was a span of 16 bases. Germline V gene data show CDR1 as SNHLY and CDR2 as FYNNEI. This CDR3 has 16 amino acids. DNA of the CDR3: TGTGCCAGCAGTGAGGACAGATCTTCTGCAAATCAGCCCCAGCATTTT. This gives the protein CASSEDRSSANQPQHF.

Only a few counts were recorded for this clone. V and J are TRBV4-2 and TRBJ2-6, with 7 nucleotides matching TRBD1. V dropped 2 bases and J dropped 4; count of bases not matched to a gene: 5. This CDR3 region has 16 residues. Germline V CDR1 and CDR2: LGHNA, YNFKEQ. The CDR3 DNA is TGTGCCAGCAGCCAAACGGGGACAGCGGGGGCCAACGTCCTGACTTTC. It encodes CASSQTGTAGANVLTF.

As regards this clone: At one of its ends the junction is not consistent with the germline gene, which may arise from a read error. The chain couples TRBV7-7 to TRBJ2-5, with 7 positions matching TRBD2. This CDR3 region has 15 residues. Germline V gives CDR1 SSHAT, CDR2 FNYEAQ (reference sequence). CDR3 loop: CASSLGVGGQETQYF. Written as DNA, the CDR3 is TGTGCTAGCAGCTTGGGGGTGGGGGGGCAAGAGACCCAGTACTTC.

The chain uses TRBV4-2 and TRBJ2-1; 7 bases are a match to TRBD1. The ends lost 2 bases at V and 1 base at J; junction bases unmatched: 5. The CDR3 contains 16 residues. Germline-derived CDR1 and CDR2 are LGHNA and YNFKEQ. The CDR3 loop reads CASSQRGQESYNEQFF. Written as DNA, the CDR3 is TGTGCCAGCAGCCAAAGAGGACAGGAATCCTACAATGAGCAGTTCTTC.

This clone was counted a few times. The chain couples TRBV27 to TRBJ2-7; 10 positions match TRBD2. V lost 5 bases, J lost 3 bases, and 7 bases stayed unmatched. This CDR3 spans 15 amino acids. Germline CDR1 and CDR2: MNHEY and SMNVEV (reference sequence). The CDR3 region is CASSEPGLAVYEQYF. Written as DNA, the CDR3 is TGTGCCAGCAGTGAACCTGGACTAGCGGTCTACGAGCAGTACTTC.

The chain is built from TRBV27 and TRBJ1-1; tentatively, D is TRBD1 (6 bases). Trimming took off 5 bases at V and 9 bases at J, with 22 bases between the two ends. Germline CDR1 and CDR2: MNHEY and SMNVEV (reference sequence). The CDR3 loop spans 15 amino acids. The CDR3 region has the DNA TGTGCCAGCAGTCTCACCTACCGACAGGCCGGGCAAGCTTTCTTT. It is translated as CASSLTYRQAGQAFF.

This chain uses TRBV7-9 with TRBJ1-2; D might be TRBD1 (5 bases). This CDR3 has 15 residues. The germline V gene encodes CDR1 SEHNR and CDR2 FQNEAQ (reference sequence). The V gene lost 1 base and the J gene lost 6 bases, with 15 bases spanning the gap. This chain's CDR3 is CASSLVMTELDGYTF. In DNA form, the CDR3 reads TGTGCCAGCAGCTTAGTTATGACAGAATTGGATGGCTACACCTTC.

This clone is classed as medium-sized. The V gene is TRBV7-2, the J gene TRBJ1-1, with D possibly TRBD1 on 6 matching bases. The CDR3 spans 15 residues. Germline V CDR1 and CDR2: SGHTA, FQGNSA. V was shortened by 5 bases and J by 1 base, with 14 bases between the two germline ends. CDR3: CASSRRGTPNTEAFF. The CDR3 DNA reads as TGTGCCAGCAGCCGAAGGGGGACACCGAACACTGAAGCTTTCTTT.